These 32 T cell receptor beta chains were sequenced from one sample in a study of OX40 agonist ivuxolimab in advanced cancers. Profiling relied on immunoSEQ multiplex PCR, and the TCRdb table lists in-frame clones only, not all of them. The sample includes 33,000 or so clones, around 84% of them seen just once. The input for sequencing was CD4+ or CD8+ T cells sorted from blood, taken in a trial of the OX40 agonist ivuxolimab. The receptors originated from an adult with an advanced solid tumor such as melanoma, head and neck, liver or kidney cancer.

The chain links TRBV19 to TRBJ1-2; no clear D gene. CDR3 length: 14 residues. Germline V gene sequence: CDR1 LNHDA, CDR2 SQIVND (reference sequence). Trimming took off 8 bases at V and 0 bases at J, with 13 bases between the two ends. CDR3 residues: CASYLRGANYGYTF. CDR3 coding DNA: TGTGCCAGTTACCTACGGGGAGCTAACTATGGCTACACCTTC.

The rearrangement links TRBV2 to TRBJ2-2, with D hard to call. Per germline, CDR1 SNHLY and CDR2 FYNNEI. Trimming left V 7 bases short and J 5 bases short, with 14 bases between. This CDR3 has 14 residues. Here the CDR3 reads CASMLLKRTGELFF. The CDR3 DNA reads as TGTGCCAGCATGTTACTTAAACGGACCGGGGAGCTGTTTTTT. Based on the CDR3 plus reference TRBV2 and TRBJ2-2, the full variable domain is EPEVTQTPSHQVTQMGQEVILRCVPISNHLYFYWYRQILGQKVEFLVSFYNNEISEKSEIFDDQFSVERPDGSNFTLKIRSTKLEDSAMYFCASMLLKRTGELFFGEGSRLTVL.

V gene TRBV5-1 combines with J gene TRBJ2-5; D might be TRBD2 (5 bases). The DNA end favors TRBJ2-7, so the J call may be wrong. CDR1 is SGHRS and CDR2 is YFSETQ in the germline V gene. The CDR3 has 14 amino acids. The CDR3 nucleotides read TGCGCCAGCAGCTTGTATGGGAGCTCCTACGAGCAGTACTTC. This encodes CASSLYGSSYEQYF.

The chain joins TRBV18 to TRBJ2-1, with D perhaps matching TRBD2 (7 bases). The CDR3 runs 15 residues. V was clipped by 6 bases and J by 3 bases, with 15 bases between them. Germline lookup yields CDR1 KGHSH and CDR2 LQKENI. The DNA for the CDR3 is TGTGCCAGCTCCCCTCGGGGGGCGGACTACAATGAGCAGTTCTTC. It yields the protein CASSPRGADYNEQFF.

The V gene is TRBV6-5, the J gene TRBJ1-1, with TRBD1 identical over 8 bases. This CDR3 is 14 amino acids long. From germline, CDR1 is MNHEY and CDR2 SVGAGI. Losses at the gene ends were 7 bases for V and 8 bases for J; bases not matched to a gene: 12. The CDR3, as DNA: TGTGCCAGCATTCTAATTGACAGGGGCGGAGAAGCTTTCTTT. Its protein product is CASILIDRGGEAFF.

This chain links TRBV4-2 with TRBJ2-1, with 11 bases that match TRBD2. The CDR3 loop spans 15 amino acids. Germline loops: CDR1 LGHNA, CDR2 YNFKEQ. V was clipped by 0 bases and J by 9 bases; unmatched bases: 4. The CDR3 nucleotides read TGTGCCAGCAGCCAAGACCTAGCGGGAGGCCCTGAGCAGTTCTTC. Encoded protein: CASSQDLAGGPEQFF.

This sequence joins TRBV28 and TRBJ2-7; TRBD1 might be the D (6 bases). This CDR3 comprises 16 residues. The germline CDR1 and CDR2 sequences are MDHEN and SYDVKM. V was pared by 2 bases and J by 2 bases, with 16 bases between. The CDR3 region is CASSLKVDRPTYEQYF. The CDR3 DNA sequence: TGTGCCAGCAGTTTAAAGGTAGACAGGCCGACCTACGAGCAGTACTTC.

This clone has only one observation. This rearrangement joins TRBV29-1 to TRBJ1-1; D remains ambiguous. V was clipped by 6 bases and J by 11 bases, with 10 bases between them. This CDR3 is 9 amino acids long. Germline assignment: CDR1 SQVTM and CDR2 ANQGSEA. In nucleotides, the CDR3 is TGCAGCGTGACACTAGGGGCTTTCTTT. This codes for CSVTLGAFF.

This clone was seen just once. The V and J genes are TRBV7-9 and TRBJ1-2; D may be TRBD1 (5 bases). The V gene's germline CDR1 is SEHNR and CDR2 FQNEAQ (reference sequence). Trimming pared 0 bases from V and 7 bases from J, leaving 15 bases between. The CDR3 has 15 amino acids. This chain's CDR3 is CASSLALGREGGYTF. The CDR3 DNA follows: TGTGCCAGCAGCTTAGCGCTCGGCAGGGAGGGTGGCTACACCTTC.

The sample holds a few counts of this clone. V gene TRBV6-6 combines with J gene TRBJ1-3; 7 bases line up with TRBD1. This CDR3 region has 13 residues. The germline CDR1 and CDR2 sequences are MNHNY and SVGAGI (reference sequence). V was clipped by 5 bases and J by 2 bases; unmatched bases: 0. CDR3 bases: TGTGCCAGCAGTGACAGGGCTGGAAACACCATATATTTT. This translates into CASSDRAGNTIYF.

This clone was seen once. The chain is built from TRBV7-9 and TRBJ1-1; D is undetermined. The CDR3 contains 12 residues. Germline V gene data show CDR1 as SEHNR and CDR2 as FQNEAQ (reference sequence). V lost 5 bases to trimming and J lost 6 bases, with 10 bases between them. The CDR3 DNA sequence: TGTGCCAGCAGCCAGAACGAACCTGAAGCTTTCTTT. Protein product: CASSQNEPEAFF.

The V gene is TRBV6-5, the J gene TRBJ1-1, with TRBD1 matching 9 bases. The CDR3 spans 16 residues. The trim removed 4 bases at V and 4 bases at J, leaving 10 bases unmatched. Germline V gives CDR1 MNHEY, CDR2 SVGAGI. In DNA form, the CDR3 reads TGTGCCAGCAGTTTCCTCCCGGGACAGGGAGGCACTGAAGCTTTCTTT. It translates to CASSFLPGQGGTEAFF.

The V call is TRBV11-2, the J call TRBJ1-6, with a possible D match to TRBD1 (6 bases). This CDR3 contains 17 residues. The germline V gene has CDR1 SGHAT and CDR2 FQNNGV. The V and J ends lost 5 bases and 0 bases respectively, with 14 bases between them. The CDR3 region is CASSRGARSSYNSPLHF. In nucleotides, the CDR3 is TGTGCCAGCAGCAGGGGGGCACGGAGCTCCTATAATTCACCCCTCCACTTT.

J is TRBJ2-6 and V is TRBV28; the match to TRBD1 covers 8 bases. Germline V CDR1 and CDR2: MDHEN, SYDVKM. CDR3 length: 18 amino acids. V lost 5 bases, J lost 0 bases, and 9 bases stayed unmatched. The CDR3 DNA follows: TGTGCCAGCAGTAACACCGGGACAGGCTCCTCTGGGGCCAACGTCCTGACTTTC. Its translation is CASSNTGTGSSGANVLTF.

This chain links TRBV28 with TRBJ1-4; D gene uncertain. Deletions cut 6 bases from V and 9 bases from J, with 17 bases between. The CDR3 is 14 residues long. Germline-derived CDR1 and CDR2 are MDHEN and SYDVKM. The CDR3: CASSPKTRMKKLFF. The CDR3 DNA reads as TGTGCCAGCAGCCCCAAGACCCGGATGAAAAAACTGTTTTTT.

This chain links TRBV18 with TRBJ1-1; a weak D match, TRBD1 (5 bases). The CDR3 covers 16 residues. The ends were cut back, 2 bases at V and 1 base at J, with 14 bases in the middle. The V gene's germline CDR1 is KGHSH and CDR2 LQKENI. The CDR3 loop reads CASSPRLGGGNTEAFF. The CDR3 DNA sequence: TGTGCCAGCTCACCAAGACTTGGGGGGGGGAACACTGAAGCTTTCTTT.

The J gene is TRBJ1-4, the V gene TRBV27; perhaps TRBD1 as D (6 bases). Germline V gene data show CDR1 as MNHEY and CDR2 as SMNVEV (reference sequence). This CDR3 spans 15 amino acids. Trimming took off 6 bases at V and 4 bases at J, with 15 bases between the two ends. CDR3 bases: TGTGCCAGCAGCCAGCCAGGGGCGGGTAATGAAAAACTGTTTTTT. This gives the protein CASSQPGAGNEKLFF.

V and J are TRBV2 and TRBJ1-4; TRBD1 might be the D (5 bases). V was clipped by 6 bases and J by 2 bases, with 7 bases between them. Germline values: CDR1 SNHLY, CDR2 FYNNEI. This CDR3 spans 13 amino acids. The CDR3 loop reads CASSRDTNEKLFF. CDR3 DNA: TGTGCCAGCAGCCGGGACACTAATGAAAAACTGTTTTTT. Full variable domain (remainder filled in from reference TRBV2 and TRBJ1-4): EPEVTQTPSHQVTQMGQEVILRCVPISNHLYFYWYRQILGQKVEFLVSFYNNEISEKSEIFDDQFSVERPDGSNFTLKIRSTKLEDSAMYFCASSRDTNEKLFFGSGTQLSVL.

The gene calls are TRBV19 and TRBJ2-5, with TRBD1 matching 9 bases. The CDR3 is 18 residues long. Germline values: CDR1 LNHDA, CDR2 SQIVND (reference sequence). J was trimmed by 1 base and V by 6 bases; bases with no gene match: 15. This CDR3 reads CASSATPWDRVFQETQYF. As DNA, the CDR3 is TGTGCCAGTAGCGCCACGCCTTGGGACAGGGTCTTCCAAGAGACCCAGTACTTC.

This clone is labeled medium-sized. The chain uses TRBV7-9 and TRBJ2-7, with D possibly TRBD2 on 6 matching bases. The CDR3 has 15 residues. V gave up 5 bases and J gave up 3 bases, with 17 bases separating them. The germline V gene encodes CDR1 SEHNR and CDR2 FQNEAQ (reference sequence). The CDR3 DNA is TGTGCCAGCAGCCGGATTGTGGGCGGGATCTACGAGCAGTACTTC. This encodes CASSRIVGGIYEQYF.

In its sample, this clone was seen a few times. The CDR3 DNA is TGTGCCAGCAGCCAAGGGACAGGGGGTGAAAAACTGTTTTTT. It is translated as CASSQGTGGEKLFF. The chain recombines TRBV11-2 with TRBJ1-4; 11 bases are a match to TRBD1. The CDR3 runs to 14 residues. Per germline, CDR1 SGHAT and CDR2 FQNNGV. V shed 5 bases, J shed 7 bases, and the junction held 3 bases outside the gene matches.

In this sample, this clone turned up a few times. The chain combines TRBV15 with TRBJ2-3; TRBD2 aligns across 7 bases. Per germline, CDR1 LNHNV and CDR2 YYDKDF (reference sequence). The CDR3 has 15 residues. The ends lost 1 base at V and 0 bases at J; junction bases unmatched: 1. DNA for the CDR3: TGTGCCACCAGCAGAGGGACTAGGAGCACAGATACGCAGTATTTT. Encoded protein: CATSRGTRSTDTQYF. The full variable domain, its missing parts supplied by reference TRBV15 and TRBJ2-3, is DAMVIQNPRYQVTQFGKPVTLSCSQTLNHNVMYWYQQKSSQAPKLLFHYYDKDFNNEADTPDNFQSRRPNTSFCFLDIRSPGLGDTAMYLCATSRGTRSTDTQYFGPGTRLTVL.

The J gene is TRBJ2-1, the V gene TRBV7-3; 9 nucleotides align to TRBD2. Unmatched junction bases numbered 5, after V lost 5 bases and J lost 0 bases. Looked up from germline, CDR1 is SGHTA and CDR2 is FQGTGA. The CDR3 is 16 amino acids. The CDR3 coding sequence is TGTGCCAGCAGCCGTAGCGGGGGATTCTCCTACAATGAGCAGTTCTTC. It translates to CASSRSGGFSYNEQFF.

By sample fraction, this clone is medium-sized. The chain has TRBV4-1 and TRBJ1-5; no firm D call. The CDR3 sequence is 15 residues long. V lost 4 bases to trimming and J lost 6 bases, with 16 bases between them. The V gene's germline CDR1 is MGHRA and CDR2 YSYEKL. The CDR3 spells CASSLTSDRSQPQHF. The CDR3 DNA sequence: TGCGCCAGCAGCCTTACCTCGGATCGGAGTCAGCCCCAGCATTTT.

V and J are TRBV5-4 and TRBJ2-7, with D perhaps matching TRBD2 (7 bases). Trimming pared 6 bases from V and 3 bases from J, leaving 16 bases between. CDR3 size: 14 residues. Germline loops: CDR1 SGHNT, CDR2 YYREEE (reference sequence). The CDR3 spells CASTFGGGIYEQYF. CDR3 DNA: TGTGCCAGCACCTTTGGGGGGGGCATCTACGAGCAGTACTTC.

The CDR3 loop is CASSPPAGRNTEAFF. The CDR3 bases are TGTGCCAGCTCACCACCGGCTGGCAGGAACACTGAAGCTTTCTTT. The chain uses TRBV18 and TRBJ1-1; D not certain. With 0 bases removed from V and 1 base from J, the gap between germline ends came to 9 bases. Germline V gene data show CDR1 as KGHSH and CDR2 as LQKENI. The CDR3 extends over 15 amino acids.

The V and J genes are TRBV7-9 and TRBJ1-1; D is ambiguous. With 6 bases removed from V and 1 base from J, the gap between germline ends came to 15 bases. Germline-derived CDR1 and CDR2 are SEHNR and FQNEAQ (reference sequence). This CDR3 is 15 amino acids long. For the CDR3, the DNA is TGTGCCAGCAGACCCGTGAAAGCAGCGAACACTGAAGCTTTCTTT. The encoded protein is CASRPVKAANTEAFF. The full variable domain, completed using reference TRBV7-9 and TRBJ1-1, is DTGVSQNPRHKITKRGQNVTFRCDPISEHNRLYWYRQTLGQGPEFLTYFQNEAQLEKSRLLSDRFSAERPKGSFSTLEIQRTEQGDSAMYLCASRPVKAANTEAFFGQGTRLTVV.

The CDR3 sequence is CASSLARDRGKPQHF. The CDR3 DNA follows: TGTGCCAGCAGCTTAGCGCGGGACAGGGGGAAGCCCCAGCATTTT. The rearrangement links TRBV7-8 to TRBJ1-5; 11 bases are shared with TRBD1. The V gene end was trimmed by 0 bases and the J gene end by 8 bases; junction bases not matched to a gene: 3. CDR1 is SGHVS, CDR2 FQNEAQ, per germline. The CDR3 is 15 residues long. The whole variable domain, remainder taken from reference TRBV7-8 and TRBJ1-5, is GAGVSQSPRYKVAKRGQDVALRCDPISGHVSLFWYQQALGQGPEFLTYFQNEAQLDKSGLPSDRFFAERPEGSVSTLKIQRTQQEDSAVYLCASSLARDRGKPQHFGDGTRLSIL.

The V and J genes are TRBV19 and TRBJ1-2; D not resolved. Germline V gene lookup returns CDR1 LNHDA and CDR2 SQIVND (reference sequence). With 0 bases removed from V and 4 bases from J, the gap between germline ends came to 12 bases. This CDR3 has 15 amino acids. The CDR3 region is CASSIERAARYGYTF. CDR3 DNA: TGTGCCAGTAGTATAGAGAGGGCGGCCCGCTATGGCTACACCTTC. The whole variable domain, filled in from reference TRBV19 and TRBJ1-2, reads DGGITQSPKYLFRKEGQNVTLSCEQNLNHDAMYWYRQDPGQGLRLIYYSQIVNDFQKGDIAEGYSVSREKKESFPLTVTSAQKNPTAFYLCASSIERAARYGYTFGSGTRLTVV.

This rearrangement joins TRBV7-3 to TRBJ2-2, with 7 bases aligning to TRBD2. From germline, CDR1 is SGHTA and CDR2 FQGTGA. The CDR3 has 13 residues. Trimming at V came to 6 bases and at J to 7 bases, leaving 5 bases not matched to a gene. The CDR3 loop reads CASSERGGGELFF. For the CDR3, the DNA is TGTGCCAGCAGTGAGCGGGGAGGCGGGGAGCTGTTTTTT.

The V call is TRBV10-3, the J call TRBJ2-7, with TRBD2 as a possible D gene (6 bases). The V end lost 2 bases, the J end lost 3 bases, and 11 bases lay between the germline ends. The germline CDR1 and CDR2 sequences are ENHRY and SYGVKD. CDR3 length equals 14 residues. Here the CDR3 reads CAISEAGRSYEQYF. The CDR3 nucleotides read TGTGCCATCAGTGAGGCGGGGAGGAGCTACGAGCAGTACTTC.

The chain links TRBV7-6 to TRBJ2-5; 11 positions agree with TRBD2. V dropped 1 base and J dropped 5; count of bases not matched to a gene: 0. This CDR3 is 14 amino acids long. The germline V gene encodes CDR1 SGHVS and CDR2 FNYEAQ. This chain's CDR3 is CASSLVAGGETQYF. For the CDR3, the DNA is TGTGCCAGCAGCTTAGTAGCGGGAGGGGAGACCCAGTACTTC. The variable domain in full, with the rest retrieved from reference TRBV7-6 and TRBJ2-5, is GAGVSQSPRYKVTKRGQDVALRCDPISGHVSLYWYRQALGQGPEFLTYFNYEAQQDKSGLPNDRFSAERPEGSISTLTIQRTEQRDSAMYRCASSLVAGGETQYFGPGTRLLVL.